This T cell receptor (beta chain) emerged from a study of shared clonotypes between healthy human individuals. Findings and limits, study-wide: The researchers took only blood, and tissue repertoires probably look different.

On this clone itself: Its antigen remains unidentified.

Trimming removed 8 bases from V and 2 bases from J, with 14 bases in between. This CDR3 contains 14 residues. CDR1 MNHEY and CDR2 SVGAGI come from the germline V gene. TCRdb's copy holds only in-frame clones and misses some; the assay was immunoSEQ multiplex PCR. The sample yields about 2.4 million clones, 80% to 95% seen once. V gene TRBV6-5 combines with J gene TRBJ2-3; D may match TRBD1 or TRBD2 (5 bases each). The specimen sequenced was naive CD4+ T cells from PBMCs. The subset: CD45RA+ positively selected. This sequence originates from a man aged 18 to 29 in good health. Some clones in this sample may be carry-over from other donors' samples. The CDR3 loop is CASGLGPNTDTQYF. CDR3 DNA: TGTGCCAGCGGCCTGGGACCGAACACAGATACGCAGTATTTT.